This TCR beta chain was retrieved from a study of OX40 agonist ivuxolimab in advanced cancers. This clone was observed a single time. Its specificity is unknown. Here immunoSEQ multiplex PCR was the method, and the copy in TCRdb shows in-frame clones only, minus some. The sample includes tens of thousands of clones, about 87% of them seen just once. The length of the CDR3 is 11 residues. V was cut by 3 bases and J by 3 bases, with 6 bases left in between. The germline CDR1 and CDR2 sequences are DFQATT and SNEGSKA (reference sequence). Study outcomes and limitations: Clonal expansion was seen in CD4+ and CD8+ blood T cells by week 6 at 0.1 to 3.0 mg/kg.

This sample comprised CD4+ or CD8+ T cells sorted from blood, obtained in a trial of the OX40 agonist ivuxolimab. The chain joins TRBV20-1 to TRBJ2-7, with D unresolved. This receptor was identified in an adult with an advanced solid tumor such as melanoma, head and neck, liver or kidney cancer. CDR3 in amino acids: CSASRSYEQYF. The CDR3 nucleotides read TGCAGTGCTAGCCGGAGCTACGAGCAGTACTTC.